This T cell receptor (beta chain) appears in the sequencing data of a study of cytomegalovirus exposure and HLA in healthy donors. Study-level background: A prior analysis found 95 million to 140 million unique TCR beta sequences from 150 million to 200 million T cells.

Overall study findings and caveats: TCR sequences were mostly rare, though some public TCRs occurred in many donors.

This clone appeared once. The antigen remains undetermined. Primers: 60 Vbeta forward and 13 Jbeta reverse. Measured with immunoSEQ multiplex PCR; TCRdb has only the in-frame clones, and not every one. The table includes over 200,000 clones, around 73% detected once. Germline CDR1 and CDR2: KGHSH and LQKENI. With 2 bases removed from V and 0 bases from J, the gap between germline ends came to 13 bases. This CDR3 has 16 residues. The material sequenced was PBMCs. The receptor's source is a male donor in good health and CMV-seronegative. This rearrangement joins TRBV18 to TRBJ1-1; D possibly corresponds to TRBD1 (5 bases). This chain's CDR3 is CASSPAGGGMNTEAFF. The CDR3 nucleotides read TGTGCCAGCTCACCAGCCGGGGGGGGTATGAACACTGAAGCTTTCTTT.